Listed below are T cell receptor beta chains from one sample, sequenced in a study of T cell changes during pregnancy in multiple sclerosis. The protocol was immunoSEQ multiplex PCR, while the TCRdb copy is restricted to in-frame clones and leaves out a portion. The sample includes about 20,000 clones, over 65% of them seen just once. The sample consisted of CD8+ T cells from peripheral blood mononuclear cells, taken after pregnancy. Every receptor here comes from a female donor with multiple sclerosis, enrolled in a pregnancy study. Both conserved end residues are part of each CDR3. The D gene is left open where the match is weak. Some rows mark clone size as missing; the rest say once, few, many or name a class of expanded clone.

v_gene: TRBV19; abundance: .; j_gene: TRBJ1-6; d_gene: TRBD1; CDR3aa: CASSIGGQGDWSPLHF; CDR3nt: TGTGCCAGTAGTATAGGAGGACAGGGGGATTGGTCACCCCTCCACTTT
v_gene: TRBV7-8; abundance: .; j_gene: TRBJ1-1; d_gene: TRBD1; CDR3aa: CASSSVYRGNTEAFF; CDR3nt: TGTGCCAGCAGCTCAGTGTACAGGGGGAACACTGAAGCTTTCTTT
v_gene: TRBV6-1; abundance: .; j_gene: TRBJ2-7; d_gene: .; CDR3aa: CASSVKQGSSYEQYF; CDR3nt: TGTGCCAGCAGTGTTAAACAGGGATCCTCCTACGAGCAGTACTTC
v_gene: TRBV5-4; abundance: .; j_gene: TRBJ1-1; d_gene: .; CDR3aa: CASSWEGYSNTEAFF; CDR3nt: TGTGCCAGCAGCTGGGAGGGGTACTCAAACACTGAAGCTTTCTTT
v_gene: TRBV13; abundance: .; j_gene: TRBJ2-5; d_gene: .; CDR3aa: CASSLDRVQETQYF; CDR3nt: TGTGCCAGCAGCTTAGACAGGGTTCAAGAGACCCAGTACTTC
v_gene: TRBV27; abundance: .; j_gene: TRBJ2-5; d_gene: TRBD2; CDR3aa: CASSSLLSGGQETQYF; CDR3nt: TGTGCCAGCAGTTCCCTATTAAGCGGGGGGCAAGAGACCCAGTACTTC
v_gene: TRBV2; abundance: .; j_gene: TRBJ1-2; d_gene: .; CDR3aa: CASSAGAYDGYTF; CDR3nt: TGTGCCAGCAGTGCAGGGGCCTACGATGGCTACACCTTC
v_gene: TRBV7-6; abundance: .; j_gene: TRBJ1-1; d_gene: TRBD1; CDR3aa: CASSLGRGKADTEAFF; CDR3nt: TGTGCCAGCAGCTTAGGCAGGGGGAAGGCCGACACTGAAGCTTTCTTT
v_gene: TRBV11-1; abundance: .; j_gene: TRBJ2-3; d_gene: TRBD1; CDR3aa: CASSLGTAKDITDTQYF; CDR3nt: TGTGCCAGCAGCCTAGGGACAGCAAAAGACATCACAGATACGCAGTATTTT
v_gene: TRBV29-1; abundance: .; j_gene: TRBJ2-2; d_gene: .; CDR3aa: CSVDQGTGELFF; CDR3nt: TGCAGCGTTGATCAGGGGACCGGGGAGCTGTTTTTT
v_gene: TRBV18; abundance: .; j_gene: TRBJ2-1; d_gene: TRBD1; CDR3aa: CASSSPGQGSNNEQFF; CDR3nt: TGTGCCAGCTCATCACCGGGACAGGGGAGTAACAATGAGCAGTTCTTC
v_gene: TRBV19; abundance: .; j_gene: TRBJ2-7; d_gene: TRBD2; CDR3aa: CASSSGLAAYEQYF; CDR3nt: TGTGCCAGTAGTTCGGGACTAGCGGCATACGAGCAGTACTTC
v_gene: TRBV4-2; abundance: .; j_gene: TRBJ2-7; d_gene: .; CDR3aa: CASSQLQGLYEQYF; CDR3nt: TGTGCCAGCAGCCAGCTGCAGGGACTCTACGAGCAGTACTTC
v_gene: TRBV27; abundance: .; j_gene: TRBJ1-1; d_gene: .; CDR3aa: CASSLTQVIRLPGTEAFF; CDR3nt: TGTGCCAGCAGTTTAACCCAGGTCATCCGCCTCCCGGGAACTGAAGCTTTCTTT
v_gene: TRBV27; abundance: .; j_gene: TRBJ1-2; d_gene: .; CDR3aa: CATQGSNGYTF; CDR3nt: TGTGCCACCCAGGGGTCTAATGGCTACACCTTC
v_gene: TRBV5-1; abundance: .; j_gene: TRBJ2-7; d_gene: .; CDR3aa: CASSGAGGQYF; CDR3nt: TGCGCCAGCAGCGGGGCCGGTGGGCAGTACTTC
v_gene: TRBV15; abundance: .; j_gene: TRBJ2-7; d_gene: TRBD1; CDR3aa: CATSRPPGTGLYEQYF; CDR3nt: TGTGCCACCAGCAGACCCCCCGGGACAGGGCTCTACGAGCAGTACTTC
v_gene: TRBV9; abundance: .; j_gene: TRBJ2-7; d_gene: TRBD2; CDR3aa: CASSVDRGGTYEQYF; CDR3nt: TGTGCCAGCAGCGTAGACCGCGGGGGAACCTACGAGCAGTACTTC
v_gene: TRBV11-2; abundance: .; j_gene: TRBJ1-1; d_gene: .; CDR3aa: CASSLDSDMNTEAFF; CDR3nt: TGTGCCAGCAGCTTAGATTCCGACATGAACACTGAAGCTTTCTTT
v_gene: TRBV13; abundance: .; j_gene: TRBJ2-2; d_gene: .; CDR3aa: CASSTNTALNTGELFF; CDR3nt: TGTGCCAGCAGCACAAACACCGCCTTGAACACCGGGGAGCTGTTTTTT
v_gene: TRBV5-1; abundance: .; j_gene: TRBJ2-3; d_gene: .; CDR3aa: CASSLDRSTDTQYF; CDR3nt: TGCGCCAGCAGCTTGGACAGGAGCACAGATACGCAGTATTTT
v_gene: TRBV14; abundance: .; j_gene: TRBJ2-1; d_gene: .; CDR3aa: CASSQALYNEQFF; CDR3nt: TGTGCCAGCAGCCAAGCACTTTACAATGAGCAGTTCTTC
v_gene: TRBV4-3; abundance: .; j_gene: TRBJ1-2; d_gene: .; CDR3aa: CASSQEPTGSGRAPNGYTF; CDR3nt: TGCGCCAGCAGCCAAGAACCAACAGGCTCCGGGAGGGCCCCAAATGGCTACACCTTC
v_gene: TRBV6-6; abundance: .; j_gene: TRBJ2-5; d_gene: TRBD1; CDR3aa: CASSTTDREETQYF; CDR3nt: TGTGCCAGCAGTACCACGGACAGGGAAGAGACCCAGTACTTC
v_gene: TRBV7-8; abundance: .; j_gene: TRBJ2-5; d_gene: TRBD2; CDR3aa: CASSVGLAGVGKETQYF; CDR3nt: TGTGCCAGCAGCGTTGGACTAGCGGGAGTAGGTAAAGAGACCCAGTACTTC
v_gene: TRBV6-5; abundance: once; j_gene: TRBJ1-1; d_gene: .; CDR3aa: CASSYDSTEAFF; CDR3nt: TGTGCCAGCAGTTACGACAGCACTGAAGCTTTCTTT
v_gene: TRBV7-9; abundance: .; j_gene: TRBJ2-1; d_gene: .; CDR3aa: CASSSGNNEQFF; CDR3nt: TGTGCCAGCAGCTCAGGGAACAATGAGCAGTTCTTC
v_gene: TRBV25-1; abundance: .; j_gene: TRBJ1-1; d_gene: .; CDR3aa: CASTPAGKTEAFF; CDR3nt: TGTGCCAGCACGCCTGCAGGGAAGACTGAAGCTTTCTTT
v_gene: TRBV5-1; abundance: .; j_gene: TRBJ2-3; d_gene: .; CDR3aa: CASSTFEGGTDTQYF; CDR3nt: TGCGCCAGCAGCACCTTTGAGGGGGGGACGGATACGCAGTATTTT
v_gene: TRBV5-1; abundance: .; j_gene: TRBJ2-1; d_gene: .; CDR3aa: CASSLEEGPPPYNEQFF; CDR3nt: TGCGCCAGCAGCTTGGAGGAGGGGCCTCCTCCTTACAATGAGCAGTTCTTC
v_gene: TRBV7-8; abundance: .; j_gene: TRBJ1-4; d_gene: .; CDR3aa: CASSLEGGVEEKLFF; CDR3nt: TGTGCCAGCAGCTTAGAGGGAGGGGTTGAGGAAAAACTGTTTTTT
v_gene: TRBV7-9; abundance: .; j_gene: TRBJ2-5; d_gene: .; CDR3aa: CASSLKTAPIGETQYF; CDR3nt: TGTGCCAGCAGCCTTAAGACAGCGCCGATCGGGGAGACCCAGTACTTC
v_gene: TRBV29-1; abundance: .; j_gene: TRBJ1-5; d_gene: .; CDR3aa: CSVRGRGDGQPQHF; CDR3nt: TGCAGCGTTAGGGGCAGGGGAGACGGTCAGCCCCAGCATTTT
v_gene: TRBV27; abundance: .; j_gene: TRBJ1-1; d_gene: .; CDR3aa: CASSPATAPGAFF; CDR3nt: TGTGCCAGCAGTCCCGCGACAGCCCCCGGGGCTTTCTTT
v_gene: TRBV7-2; abundance: .; j_gene: TRBJ2-1; d_gene: TRBD2; CDR3aa: CASSFGLAGGMDEQFF; CDR3nt: TGTGCCAGCAGCTTCGGACTAGCGGGTGGTATGGATGAGCAGTTCTTC
v_gene: TRBV27; abundance: .; j_gene: TRBJ2-3; d_gene: TRBD2; CDR3aa: CASKSSSGASTDTQYF; CDR3nt: TGTGCCAGCAAGTCATCTAGCGGGGCCAGCACAGATACGCAGTATTTT
v_gene: TRBV7-3; abundance: many; j_gene: TRBJ2-3; d_gene: .; CDR3aa: CASSLSSSDTDTQYF; CDR3nt: TGTGCCAGCAGCTTATCATCTTCAGATACAGATACGCAGTATTTT
v_gene: TRBV9; abundance: .; j_gene: TRBJ2-5; d_gene: TRBD1; CDR3aa: CASSVGVQGVGETQYF; CDR3nt: TGTGCCAGCAGCGTAGGGGTACAGGGGGTTGGAGAGACCCAGTACTTC
v_gene: TRBV27; abundance: once; j_gene: TRBJ2-7; d_gene: .; CDR3aa: CASRPPSGRSSYEQYF; CDR3nt: TGTGCCAGCAGACCCCCCTCGGGGAGGAGCTCCTACGAGCAGTACTTC
v_gene: TRBV28; abundance: once; j_gene: TRBJ2-3; d_gene: TRBD2; CDR3aa: CASSFESSGRENTDTQYF; CDR3nt: TGTGCCAGCAGTTTCGAGTCTAGCGGGAGGGAAAACACAGATACGCAGTATTTT
v_gene: TRBV19; abundance: .; j_gene: TRBJ1-2; d_gene: TRBD1; CDR3aa: CAIGQGLYGYTF; CDR3nt: TGTGCCATTGGACAGGGGCTTTATGGCTACACCTTC
v_gene: TRBV6-1; abundance: .; j_gene: TRBJ2-7; d_gene: TRBD2; CDR3aa: CASSEKAGGSYEQYF; CDR3nt: TGTGCCAGCAGTGAAAAAGCGGGAGGCTCCTACGAGCAGTACTTC
v_gene: TRBV6-6; abundance: .; j_gene: TRBJ1-1; d_gene: TRBD1; CDR3aa: CASTPGSAGGTEAFF; CDR3nt: TGTGCCAGCACCCCCGGGTCGGCAGGGGGCACTGAAGCTTTCTTT
v_gene: TRBV5-1; abundance: .; j_gene: TRBJ2-5; d_gene: .; CDR3aa: CASSFGEDQYF; CDR3nt: TGCGCCAGCAGCTTTGGTGAGGACCAGTACTTC
v_gene: TRBV27; abundance: .; j_gene: TRBJ2-7; d_gene: .; CDR3aa: CASSLAGQYEQYF; CDR3nt: TGTGCCAGCAGTTTAGCAGGACAGTACGAGCAGTACTTC
v_gene: TRBV13; abundance: .; j_gene: TRBJ2-7; d_gene: .; CDR3aa: CASSTRSDSQYEQYF; CDR3nt: TGTGCCAGCAGCACCAGATCGGACAGCCAATACGAGCAGTACTTC
v_gene: TRBV2; abundance: .; j_gene: TRBJ2-7; d_gene: TRBD2; CDR3aa: CASSEEWEGPLEQYF; CDR3nt: TGTGCCAGCAGTGAAGAGTGGGAGGGCCCTTTGGAGCAGTACTTC
v_gene: TRBV6-5; abundance: .; j_gene: TRBJ1-1; d_gene: .; CDR3aa: CASSETVNTEAFF; CDR3nt: TGTGCCAGCAGTGAAACAGTGAACACTGAAGCTTTCTTT
v_gene: TRBV27; abundance: .; j_gene: TRBJ2-1; d_gene: .; CDR3aa: CASSLWESNEQFF; CDR3nt: TGTGCCAGCAGTTTATGGGAGTCCAATGAGCAGTTCTTC
v_gene: TRBV27; abundance: .; j_gene: TRBJ2-1; d_gene: TRBD1; CDR3aa: CASSMKGQGVYNEQFF; CDR3nt: TGTGCCAGCAGCATGAAGGGACAGGGGGTATACAATGAGCAGTTCTTC
v_gene: TRBV28; abundance: medium-sized; j_gene: TRBJ1-5; d_gene: .; CDR3aa: CASTSFQSVLLPQHF; CDR3nt: TGTGCCAGCACCTCGTTCCAGTCCGTGCTTTTGCCCCAGCATTTT
v_gene: TRBV30; abundance: .; j_gene: TRBJ2-2; d_gene: .; CDR3aa: CAWSVDGTSTGELFF; CDR3nt: TGTGCCTGGAGTGTAGATGGGACATCCACCGGGGAGCTGTTTTTT
v_gene: TRBV19; abundance: .; j_gene: TRBJ2-3; d_gene: TRBD2; CDR3aa: CASSIEGRATDTQYF; CDR3nt: TGTGCCAGTAGTATAGAAGGGAGGGCTACAGATACGCAGTATTTT